A single T cell receptor beta chain is shown here with its context. Its antigen is unidentified. Cells were stimulated with overlapping HIV-1 Gag 15-mer peptides. Sorted nonresponding memory CD4+ T cells were CD40L-negative, CD69-negative, CD45RO-high. The data are from a study of persistence of HIV-infected CD4 T cells. The libraries were made with immunoSEQ version 4 in survey mode. Using immunoSEQ multiplex PCR, the repertoire was profiled, and TCRdb retains in-frame clones only, with some absent. The sample shows under 40,000 clones, 65% to 90% of them seen only once. CDR1 and CDR2 from the germline V gene are LNHDA and SQIVND (reference sequence). This CDR3 spans 14 amino acids. Between the trimmed V and J ends, which lost 5 bases and 3 bases, there was a span of 12 bases.

The sequenced sample was CD4+ T cells sorted from PBMCs after roughly 20-hour stimulation, obtained from a patient who received antiretroviral therapy. This clonotype was obtained from an adult woman with HIV who was CMV-seropositive. The J gene is TRBJ2-3, the V gene TRBV19, with D possibly being TRBD1 (5 bases). This CDR3 is CASSQAGITDTQYF. The CDR3, as DNA: TGTGCCAGTAGTCAGGCAGGGATTACAGATACGCAGTATTTT.